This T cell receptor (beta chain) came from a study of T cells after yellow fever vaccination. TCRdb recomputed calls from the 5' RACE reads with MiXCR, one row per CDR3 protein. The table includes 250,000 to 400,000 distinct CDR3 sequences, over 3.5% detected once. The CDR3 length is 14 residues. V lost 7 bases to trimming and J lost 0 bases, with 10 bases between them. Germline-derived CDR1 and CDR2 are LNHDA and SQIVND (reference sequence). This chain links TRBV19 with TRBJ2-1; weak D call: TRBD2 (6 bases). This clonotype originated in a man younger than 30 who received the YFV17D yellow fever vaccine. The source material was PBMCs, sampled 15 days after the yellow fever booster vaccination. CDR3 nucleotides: TGTGCCAGTAATGGCGGGGCCTCCTACAATGAGCAGTTCTTC. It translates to CASNGGASYNEQFF.